Given below is one TCR beta chain in context. What it binds is unknown. This same CDR3 is encoded by further DNA sequences in the sample. Germline CDR1 SGHNT, CDR2 YYREEE (reference sequence). The CDR3 consists of 15 residues. V lost 1 base and J 4 bases, leaving 14 bases between the germline ends. The data were taken from a study of beta chain features in type 1 diabetes. Whole-study findings and limits: High TCR expression in some cells could lead to their over-representation in cDNA sequencing. Whether TCRB rearrangement is influenced by HLA type was left unresolved in this analysis. Across all four CD4+ subsets, people with type 1 diabetes showed modestly shorter TCRB CDR3s.

TCRB transcripts that were expressed got sequenced, as all of the isolated RNA had been reverse transcribed. Sequencing used immunoSEQ multiplex PCR; TCRdb keeps in-frame clones, though not all of them. The sample carries 900,000 or so clones, roughly a sixth recorded once. The sample comprised naive CD4+ T cells from blood. The V gene is TRBV5-4, the J gene TRBJ2-5; either TRBD1 or TRBD2 may supply D (5 bases each). The receptor's source is a woman aged 18-29 years in good health. The CDR3 reads CASSLTSGRGETQYF. The DNA for the CDR3 is TGTGCCAGCAGCTTGACAAGCGGAAGGGGAGAGACCCAGTACTTC.